One T cell receptor beta chain is described in this entry. This entry is derived from a study of CD8 T cells in Susac syndrome. This CDR3 is built from 15 residues. V was shortened by 0 bases and J by 4 bases, with 11 bases between the two germline ends. Germline V gene data show CDR1 as SGHRS and CDR2 as YFSETQ. The T cells that were sequenced for TCR beta were CD8+ and CD4+ cells from blood. The CD8+ and CD4+ T cells were negatively isolated, with the TEMRA cells enriched by FACS. The RNA, about 0.45 to 1 ug, was put through reverse transcription using random hexamers. The method of amplification for TCR beta CDR3 was immunoSEQ multiplex PCR, covering 54 Vbeta and 13 Jbeta. One entry per CDR3 protein results from TCRdb running MiXCR on the immunoSEQ multiplex PCR reads. The sample holds fewer than 250,000 distinct CDR3 sequences, 93% seen once.

The sequencing input was CD4+ T cells from PBMCs. The receptor was derived from a human donor in good health. The chain uses TRBV5-1 and TRBJ2-1, with a weak D call TRBD1 (5 bases). The CDR3 nucleotides are TGCGCCAGCAGCTTGGTCAGGGTATCTTACAATGAGCAGTTCTTC. Its protein is CASSLVRVSYNEQFF.